The next 14 T cell receptor beta chains were all read from a single sample in a study of immune characterization of retroperitoneal liposarcoma. MiXCR, run by TCRdb on the PCR reads, gives a single entry per CDR3 protein. This table has about 11,000 distinct CDR3 sequences, roughly 53% appearing once. Material for sequencing was tumor tissue. The source is a female donor with retroperitoneal liposarcoma.

The chain uses TRBV6-1 and TRBJ2-5; D is ambiguous. Trimming pared 1 base from V and 1 base from J, leaving 4 bases between. The CDR3 sequence is 13 residues long. Germline assignment: CDR1 MNHNS and CDR2 SASEGT. CDR3 residues: CASSEGVQETQYF. The CDR3 DNA reads as TGTGCCAGCAGTGAAGGGGTCCAAGAGACCCAGTACTTC.

The rearrangement uses TRBV6-5 and TRBJ2-7, with 8 bases fitting TRBD2. The DNA end favors TRBJ2-1, so the J call may be wrong. This CDR3 contains 16 residues. Germline V gene data show CDR1 as MNHEY and CDR2 as SVGAGI. The CDR3 spells CASSDRRDGGEETQFF. The CDR3 DNA is TGTGCCAGCAGTGACCGGAGGGACGGGGGGGAAGAGACCCAGTTCTTC.

The chain joins TRBV7-2 to TRBJ1-2; 9 nucleotides agree with TRBD1. This CDR3 has 14 residues. After removal of 5 bases from V and 7 bases from J, the junction contained 8 bases not matched to a gene. Germline-derived CDR1 and CDR2 are SGHTA and FQGNSA. CDR3 protein: CASSVQGAEGGYTF. CDR3 nucleotide sequence: TGTGCCAGCAGCGTACAGGGGGCAGAGGGTGGCTACACCTTC. The entire variable domain, with the rest obtained from reference TRBV7-2 and TRBJ1-2, is as follows: GAGVSQSPSNKVTEKGKDVELRCDPISGHTALYWYRQSLGQGLEFLIYFQGNSAPDKSGLPSDRFSAERTGGSVSTLTIQRTQQEDSAVYLCASSVQGAEGGYTFGSGTRLTVV.

Regarding this clonotype: At one end, the junction sequence differs from germline, possibly due to a read error. The rearrangement uses TRBV7-3 and TRBJ2-3; 9 bases line up with TRBD2. The J call may be incorrect, as the DNA end agrees better with TRBJ2-7. Germline assignment: CDR1 SGHTA and CDR2 FQGTGA. This CDR3 has 15 amino acids. For the CDR3, the DNA is TGTGCTAGCAGCTTAGGTAGCGGGAGTCTCAATGAGCAGTACTTC. Protein product: CASSLGSGSLNEQYF.

The chain combines TRBV10-2 with TRBJ2-1; TRBD1 might be the D (6 bases). Judging by the DNA end, TRBJ2-7 fits better; the J call may be wrong. Germline values: CDR1 WSHSY, CDR2 SAAADI. The CDR3 is 14 amino acids. Here the CDR3 DNA reads TGCGCCACACAGGGAAGGGGGTTCCCTCACGAGCAGTACTTC. Its translation: CATQGRGFPHEQYF.

This chain connects TRBV7-8 to TRBJ2-1, with TRBD1 matching 10 bases. The CDR3 runs to 17 residues. The germline CDR1 and CDR2 sequences are SGHVS and FQNEAQ. Trimming at V came to 5 bases and at J to 0 bases, leaving 7 bases not matched to a gene. The CDR3 DNA follows: TGTGCCAGCAGCGCCCGGGACAGGGGAATCTCCTACAATGAGCAGTTCTTC. It yields the protein CASSARDRGISYNEQFF.

This clonotype is medium-sized within its sample. V usage is TRBV6-1 and J usage is TRBJ2-1; 8 nucleotides match TRBD1. V shed 7 bases and J 10 bases; nucleotides not matched to a gene: 9. The CDR3 has 13 residues. The V gene's germline CDR1 is MNHNS and CDR2 SASEGT. CDR3 DNA sequence: TGTGCCAGCATTGGACAGGGAGCCTACGAGCAGTTCTTC. It specifies CASIGQGAYEQFF.

Sample share makes this clonotype medium-sized (0.01 to 0.1%). V usage is TRBV7-2 and J usage is TRBJ2-1; 9 bases are a match to TRBD2. The CDR3 length is 14 residues. The germline gives CDR1 SGHTA, CDR2 FQGNSA. The J segment lost 10 bases and the V segment lost 3 bases, leaving 7 bases of the junction unmatched. The CDR3 sequence is CASSFSGSTYEQFF. The CDR3 region has the DNA TGTGCCAGCAGCTTTAGCGGGAGCACCTACGAGCAGTTCTTC. Full variable domain (remainder filled in from reference TRBV7-2 and TRBJ2-1): GAGVSQSPSNKVTEKGKDVELRCDPISGHTALYWYRQSLGQGLEFLIYFQGNSAPDKSGLPSDRFSAERTGGSVSTLTIQRTQQEDSAVYLCASSFSGSTYEQFFGPGTRLTVL.

This clonotype ranks as large. This chain links TRBV6-1 with TRBJ2-7, with 8 bases aligning to TRBD1. V dropped 7 bases and J dropped 2; count of bases not matched to a gene: 4. CDR1 is MNHNS and CDR2 is SASEGT in the germline V gene. The CDR3 is 13 amino acids. This CDR3 is CASIGQGAYEQYF. Here the CDR3 DNA reads TGTGCCAGCATTGGACAGGGAGCCTACGAGCAGTACTTC.

The chain is built from TRBV7-2 and TRBJ1-1; weak D call: TRBD1 (5 bases). Germline V lookup: CDR1 SGHTA, CDR2 FQGNSA. Trimming removed 5 bases at V and 3 bases at J, with 16 bases between. The length of the CDR3 is 15 residues. CDR3 sequence (DNA): TGTGCCAGCAGCCTTTACGGAGGGGCTGACACTGAAGCTTTCTTT. This gives the protein CASSLYGGADTEAFF. The full variable domain, completed using reference TRBV7-2 and TRBJ1-1, is GAGVSQSPSNKVTEKGKDVELRCDPISGHTALYWYRQSLGQGLEFLIYFQGNSAPDKSGLPSDRFSAERTGGSVSTLTIQRTQQEDSAVYLCASSLYGGADTEAFFGQGTRLTVV.

Ten or more counts support this clonotype. The V gene is TRBV7-6, the J gene TRBJ2-5; D might be TRBD2 (6 bases). CDR1 is SGHVS, CDR2 FNYEAQ, per germline. CDR3 length: 12 amino acids. V was clipped by 5 bases and J by 5 bases, with 9 bases between them. CDR3 region: CASSPRGETQYF. In nucleotides, the CDR3 is TGTGCCAGCAGCCCCCGGGGGGAGACCCAGTACTTC.

The chain couples TRBV6-1 to TRBJ2-3, with 8 positions matching TRBD1. Germline loops: CDR1 MNHNS, CDR2 SASEGT. J gave up 2 bases and V 10 bases, and 8 bases lay outside the gene matches. This CDR3 contains 14 residues. The DNA of the CDR3 is TGTGCCACCTCCGGGACAGGCCACACAGATACGCAGTATTTT. This codes for CATSGTGHTDTQYF.

By frequency in the sample, this clonotype is medium-sized. The CDR3 here is CASIRTGGFDEQYF. CDR3 DNA sequence: TGTGCCAGCATCCGGACAGGGGGCTTTGATGAGCAGTACTTC. This chain connects TRBV12-3 or TRBV12-4 to TRBJ2-5, with TRBD1 identical over 11 bases. The length of the CDR3 is 14 residues. V was clipped by 7 bases and J by 11 bases; unmatched bases: 12.

This clonotype is medium-sized in the sample. This chain connects TRBV6-1 to TRBJ2-5; 11 nucleotides match TRBD1. Matching the DNA end better, TRBJ2-7 makes the J call doubtful. The V gene's germline CDR1 is MNHNS and CDR2 SASEGT. CDR3 size: 13 residues. The CDR3 here is CASTLGQGGEQYF. The CDR3 DNA reads as TGTGCCAGCACTTTGGGACAGGGGGGCGAGCAGTACTTC.